This T cell receptor (beta chain) was observed in a study of blood T cell repertoires in COVID-19 (dated by TCRdb to the early 2020s). In terms of the full investigation: Collaborator samples came from the United States, Italy and Spain and covered acute and convalescent phases of COVID-19. The prospective study material was composed of cDNA or gDNA derived from T cells, B-cell-depleted T cells, or PBMCs. Deeply sampled blood TCRbeta repertoires from subjects exposed to, actively infected with, or recovered from COVID-19 were included in the dataset. The repertoires were made available in a free public database intended to serve as a resource for research on the immune response to SARS-CoV-2. Samples came from the ongoing ImmuneRACE study (first 160 participants) plus 1,254 subjects from 6 global collaborators. Sample metadata almost always included a de-identified subject ID, COVID-19 status, age in years and sex. Where available, HLA class I and class II types were taken from metadata supplied by the sample provider and were not determined by assay-based typing.

Points on this clone: The specificity of this receptor is unknown. Per-nucleotide qualities are absent, and no much larger clonotype sits a single base away.

Collaborating institutions collected whole blood in K2EDTA tubes following their own protocols. For TCRbeta analysis, collaborator samples were shipped as frozen whole blood, as isolated PBMCs, or as DNA extracted from either sample type. Results the study describes overall, beyond this receptor: Clinical and demographic metadata were provided uncurated, with the amount varying by source and participant.

TCRbeta CDR3 regions were amplified from genomic DNA by means of the immunoSEQ Assay, a bias-controlled multiplex PCR. The paper's processing steps were these. Within the assay, amplification of reference gene primers was used to estimate how many nucleated cells each sample contained. To quantify the absolute abundance of each unique TCRbeta CDR3 rearrangement, sequence reads were collapsed and filtered. For each sample, productive Simpson clonality was calculated as the square root of Simpson's diversity index over productive rearrangements. TCRdb limited this immuneACCESS table to in-frame rearrangements with V and J called. A share of clones is missing; checked studies link under half to unresolved V genes, and the rest is unexplained. For V, J and clone size, that table is used; D and trimming come from the DNA. This sample comprises about 210,000 clones, roughly 78% of them detected only once. The top ten clones comprise less than 15% of the sample.

The sample taken for sequencing was peripheral blood. The sequence came from a woman in her thirties or forties with acute or convalescent COVID-19.

Here is the DNA: TGTGCCAGCAGTGAGGCCAGGGGATTATTTAATGAAAAACTGTTTTTT. The resulting protein is CASSEARGLFNEKLFF. The rearranged chain carries TRBV2 and TRBJ1-4; 6 matching bases give a weak D call of TRBD1. The CDR3 spans 16 residues, from the cysteine through the phenylalanine. The read is trimmed to its CDR3 DNA, 48 bases read in frame from base 1. CDR1 is given as SNHLY and CDR2 as FYNNEI, both from the germline V gene. The junction shows trimming of 3 bases on V and 4 bases on J, plus 15 bases between the germline ends. Full variable domain (CDR3 extended with the reference TRBV2 and TRBJ1-4 proteins): EPEVTQTPSHQVTQMGQEVILRCVPISNHLYFYWYRQILGQKVEFLVSFYNNEISEKSEIFDDQFSVERPDGSNFTLKIRSTKLEDSAMYFCASSEARGLFNEKLFFGSGTQLSVL.